This record looks at one T cell receptor (beta chain) sequence and its context. CDR1 and CDR2 from the germline V gene are SEHNR and FQNEAQ (reference sequence). The CDR3 sequence is 16 residues long. The V and J ends lost 2 bases and 0 bases, in that order; junction bases with no gene match: 3. This entry comes from a study of blood T cell repertoires in COVID-19. Study information: COVID-19 samples collected from the United States, Italy and Spain covered acute and convalescent phases. Nucleic acid was either cDNA or gDNA, and it came from T cells, B-cell-depleted T cells, or PBMCs.

In the authors' methods: Estimation of nucleated cell counts relied on the amplification of reference gene primers. The assay was immunoSEQ multiplex PCR, and TCRdb's table has in-frame clones only and misses some. That table furnishes V, J and clone size, whereas the DNA furnished D and trimming. Of 150,000 to 200,000 clones in the sample, 80% to 90% were seen once. The receptor's source is an older man with active or convalescent COVID-19. Sequencing was carried out using peripheral blood. The chain recombines TRBV7-9 with TRBJ1-3; 8 bases fit TRBD1. CDR3 amino acids: CASSLTGGLSGNTIYF. Here the CDR3 DNA reads TGTGCCAGCAGCTTAACAGGGGGGCTCTCTGGAAACACCATATATTTT.